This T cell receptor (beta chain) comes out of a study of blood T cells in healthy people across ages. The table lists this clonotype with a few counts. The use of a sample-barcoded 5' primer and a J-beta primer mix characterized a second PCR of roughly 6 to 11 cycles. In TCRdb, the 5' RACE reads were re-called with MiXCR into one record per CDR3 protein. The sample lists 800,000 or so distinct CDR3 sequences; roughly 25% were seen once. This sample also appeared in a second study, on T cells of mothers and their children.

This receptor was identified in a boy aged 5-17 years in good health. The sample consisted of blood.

CDR3 nucleotides: TGTGCCAGCAGCCCATCTTGGGGGGACCCCTTAATGAACACTGAAGCTTTCTTT. Translation: CASSPSWGDPLMNTEAFF. The V gene is TRBV5-5, the J gene TRBJ1-1, with a possible D match to TRBD1 (5 bases). The CDR3 is 18 residues long. V was trimmed by 4 bases and J by 0 bases, leaving 22 bases between them. Germline values: CDR1 SGHKS, CDR2 YYEKEE (reference sequence).